Listed below are T cell receptor beta chains from one sample, sequenced in a study of blood T cell repertoires in COVID-19. The protocol was immunoSEQ multiplex PCR, while the TCRdb copy is restricted to in-frame clones and leaves out a portion. The sample has about 160,000 clones; more than 85% are singletons. Sequencing used PBMCs or T cells enriched from blood (not recorded which). The source is a woman aged 45-60 years who had recovered from COVID-19. Each CDR3 is given with its conserved first and last residue. The D gene is left open where the match is weak. Part of the rows lack a size; the others show once, few, many or a class for expanded clones.

j_call | v_call | d_call | clone_size | cdr3_nt | cdr3_aa
TRBJ2-7 | TRBV30 | NA | NA | TGTGCCTGGGGGGACAACTCCTACGAGCAGTACTTC | CAWGDNSYEQYF
TRBJ1-4 | TRBV5-1 | TRBD1 | NA | TGCGCCAGCAGCCTCAACAGGGGCTCAACTAATGAAAAACTGTTTTTT | CASSLNRGSTNEKLFF
TRBJ2-1 | TRBV9 | TRBD2 | NA | TGTGCCAGCAGCGTCGGGACTAGCGATTACAATGAGCAGTTCTTC | CASSVGTSDYNEQFF
TRBJ1-2 | TRBV5-1 | TRBD1 | NA | TGCGCCAGCAGCTTGGACCCCGACAGGGGCAGGGGCTACACCTTC | CASSLDPDRGRGYTF
TRBJ1-4 | TRBV5-1 | TRBD1 | NA | TGCGCCAGCAGCTCGGCCCAGGGAACGGACAGGGTTGGCGGAAAACTGTTTTTT | CASSSAQGTDRVGGKLFF
TRBJ1-3 | TRBV28 | TRBD1 | NA | TGTGCCAGCAGAGTACCGGGACAGGGAAGGGGAAACACCATATATTTT | CASRVPGQGRGNTIYF
TRBJ1-1 | TRBV15 | TRBD1 | NA | TGTGCCACCAGCAGAGTGGGGACAGGGAACACTGAAGCTTTCTTT | CATSRVGTGNTEAFF
TRBJ1-4 | TRBV19 | NA | NA | TGTGCCAGTAGTATCAGACTTAATGAAAAACTGTTTTTT | CASSIRLNEKLFF
TRBJ1-4 | TRBV7-6 | NA | NA | TGTGCCAGCAGCTTAGAGCTGGCAGGGTCGGCCCTCACAATGGAAAAACTGTTTTTT | CASSLELAGSALTMEKLFF
TRBJ1-3 | TRBV19 | NA | NA | TGTGCCACAGGGGCACAGCCCTCTGGAAACACCATATATTTT | CATGAQPSGNTIYF
TRBJ1-1 | TRBV11-2 | TRBD1 | NA | TGTGCCAGCAGCCGGACAGGGAAGAACACTGAAGCTTTCTTT | CASSRTGKNTEAFF
TRBJ1-6 | TRBV10-3 | NA | NA | TGTGCCATCGGGCCAGGGGCTAATTCACCCCTCCACTTT | CAIGPGANSPLHF
TRBJ1-2 | TRBV30 | NA | NA | TGTGCCTGGACCACCTGGGGCTGGAACTATGGCTACACCTTC | CAWTTWGWNYGYTF
TRBJ1-6 | TRBV28 | TRBD1 | NA | TGTGCCAGCAGTTTAGCGGGACAGGGGCCAACCCTCCACTTT | CASSLAGQGPTLHF
TRBJ2-3 | TRBV11-3 | TRBD2 | once | TGTGCCAGCAGCTTAGGGGCTAGCGGGAGTTTTGATACGCAGTATTTT | CASSLGASGSFDTQYF
TRBJ2-3 | TRBV11-2 | TRBD1 | NA | TGTGCCAGCAGCCAAGGGACAGGGGGTAATAAAGATACGCAGTATTTT | CASSQGTGGNKDTQYF
TRBJ2-1 | TRBV19 | TRBD2 | NA | TGTGCCAGTAGTACCCCGGCGGGAGGGGAGCAGTTCTTC | CASSTPAGGEQFF
TRBJ2-7 | TRBV10-3 | NA | NA | TGTGCCATCAGTGAGTCACTGATGGACAGAGCCTACGAGCAGTACTTC | CAISESLMDRAYEQYF
TRBJ2-5 | TRBV3-1/TRBV3-2 | TRBD1 | NA | TGTGCCAGCAGCCAAGGGGGAAGGGGGCAACGGGAGACCCAGTACTTC | CASSQGGRGQRETQYF
TRBJ1-4 | TRBV7-9 | TRBD1 | NA | TGTGCCAGCAGCTTTAGACAGGGCGATGAAAAACTGTTTTTT | CASSFRQGDEKLFF
TRBJ2-5 | TRBV5-4 | TRBD2 | few | TGTGCCAGCAGCACCGGACTAGGGGAGACCCAGTACTTC | CASSTGLGETQYF
TRBJ2-3 | TRBV5-1 | TRBD2 | NA | TGCGCCAGCAGCTTTCGGCTAGCGGGAGAAAAAGATACGCAGTATTTT | CASSFRLAGEKDTQYF
TRBJ2-2 | TRBV7-2 | NA | NA | TGTGCCAGCAGCTTAGACCCCGAGGCAGCGAACACCGGGGAGCTGTTTTTT | CASSLDPEAANTGELFF